This T cell receptor (beta chain) was obtained from a study of cytomegalovirus exposure and HLA in healthy donors. General study results and limits: A later analysis reportedly found that, within productive TCRs, an Asian-associated ancestry cluster had fewer N-insertions than the mean observed across the roughly 670 donors.

On this clone itself: As yet, its antigen is unknown.

A multiplex PCR was run with 60 Vbeta primers and 13 Jbeta primers. Clones were read by immunoSEQ multiplex PCR, and TCRdb kept only the in-frame ones, dropping some. This sample has tens of thousands of clones, with around two thirds found just once. This clonotype originated in a woman aged 45-65 years in good health and CMV-seropositive. Sequencing used PBMCs.

CDR3: CASSQPGLAGVSPSYEQYF. CDR3 sequence (DNA): TGTGCCAGCAGCCAACCGGGACTAGCGGGGGTGAGTCCATCCTACGAGCAGTACTTC. The rearrangement joins TRBV7-9 to TRBJ2-7; TRBD2 aligns across 14 bases. Germline V lookup: CDR1 SEHNR, CDR2 FQNEAQ (reference sequence). The CDR3 length is 19 residues. The J segment lost 1 base and the V segment lost 5 bases, leaving 13 bases of the junction unmatched. Variable domain in full (rest from reference TRBV7-9 and TRBJ2-7): DTGVSQNPRHKITKRGQNVTFRCDPISEHNRLYWYRQTLGQGPEFLTYFQNEAQLEKSRLLSDRFSAERPKGSFSTLEIQRTEQGDSAMYLCASSQPGLAGVSPSYEQYFGPGTRLTVT.